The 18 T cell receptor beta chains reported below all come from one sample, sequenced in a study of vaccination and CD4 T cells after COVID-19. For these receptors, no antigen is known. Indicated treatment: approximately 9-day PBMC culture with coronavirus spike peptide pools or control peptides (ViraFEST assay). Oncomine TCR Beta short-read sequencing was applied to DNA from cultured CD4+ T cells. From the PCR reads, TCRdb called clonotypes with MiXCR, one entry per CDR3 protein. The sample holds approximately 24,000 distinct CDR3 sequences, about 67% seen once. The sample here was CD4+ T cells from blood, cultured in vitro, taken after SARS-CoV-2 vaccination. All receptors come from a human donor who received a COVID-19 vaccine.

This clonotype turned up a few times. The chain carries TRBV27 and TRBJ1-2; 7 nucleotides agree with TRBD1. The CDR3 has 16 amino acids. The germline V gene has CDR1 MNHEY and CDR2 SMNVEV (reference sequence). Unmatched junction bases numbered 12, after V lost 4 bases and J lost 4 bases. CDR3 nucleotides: TGTGCCAGCAGTTCCCTGGGGCGCGGACAGGTCTATGGCTACACCTTC. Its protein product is CASSSLGRGQVYGYTF.

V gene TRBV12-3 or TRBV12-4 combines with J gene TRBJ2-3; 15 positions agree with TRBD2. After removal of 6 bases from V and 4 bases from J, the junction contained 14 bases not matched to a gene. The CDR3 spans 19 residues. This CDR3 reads CASSRTSGGVSELADTQYF. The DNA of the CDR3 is TGTGCCAGCAGCCGGACTAGCGGGGGGGTTAGTGAATTGGCAGATACGCAGTATTTT.

CDR3 in DNA: TGTGCCACCAGGGACAGGGATGCGGATGGCTACACCTTC. This translates into CATRDRDADGYTF. J is TRBJ1-2 and V is TRBV24-1, with TRBD1 identical over 8 bases. The CDR3 is 13 residues long. Germline V gene lookup returns CDR1 KGHDR and CDR2 SFDVKD. With 7 bases clipped from V and 6 bases from J, the junction kept 6 bases outside the gene matches.

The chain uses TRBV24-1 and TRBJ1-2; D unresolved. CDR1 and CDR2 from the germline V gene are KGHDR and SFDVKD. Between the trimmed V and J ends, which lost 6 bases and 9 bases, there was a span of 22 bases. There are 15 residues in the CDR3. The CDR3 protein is CATSSPQAHGSRYTF. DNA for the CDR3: TGTGCCACCAGTTCTCCCCAGGCCCACGGGAGTCGCTACACCTTC.

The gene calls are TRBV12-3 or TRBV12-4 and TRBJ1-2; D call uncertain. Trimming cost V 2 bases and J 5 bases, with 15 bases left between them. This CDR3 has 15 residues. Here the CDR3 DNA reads TGTGCCAGCAGTTTAATCGGCAGAAGAGCATATGGCTACACCTTC. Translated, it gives CASSLIGRRAYGYTF.

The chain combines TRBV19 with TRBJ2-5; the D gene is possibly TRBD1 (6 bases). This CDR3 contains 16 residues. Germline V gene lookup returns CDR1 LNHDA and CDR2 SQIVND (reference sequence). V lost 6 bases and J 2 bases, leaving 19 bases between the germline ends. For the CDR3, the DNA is TGTGCCAGTAGCCCCTCAGGGGCCCGCACTCAAGAGACCCAGTACTTC. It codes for CASSPSGARTQETQYF.

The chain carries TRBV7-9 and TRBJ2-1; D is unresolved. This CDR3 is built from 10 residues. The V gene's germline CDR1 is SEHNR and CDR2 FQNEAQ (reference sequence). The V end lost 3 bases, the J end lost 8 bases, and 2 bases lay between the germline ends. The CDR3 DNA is TGTGCCAGCAGCTTGGATGAGCAGTTCTTC. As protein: CASSLDEQFF.

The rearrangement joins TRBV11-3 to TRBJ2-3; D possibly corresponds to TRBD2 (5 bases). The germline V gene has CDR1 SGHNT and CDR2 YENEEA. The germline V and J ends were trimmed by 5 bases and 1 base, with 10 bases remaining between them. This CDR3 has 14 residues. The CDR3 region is CASSARTGTDTQYF. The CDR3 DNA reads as TGTGCCAGCAGCGCCAGGACTGGCACAGATACGCAGTATTTT.

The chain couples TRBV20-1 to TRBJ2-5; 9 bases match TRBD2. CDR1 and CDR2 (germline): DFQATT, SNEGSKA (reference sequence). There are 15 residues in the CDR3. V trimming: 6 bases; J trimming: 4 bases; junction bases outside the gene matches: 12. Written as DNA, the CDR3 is TGCAGTGCGAAACCCCCTAGCGGGGTAGGAGAGACCCAGTACTTC. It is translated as CSAKPPSGVGETQYF.

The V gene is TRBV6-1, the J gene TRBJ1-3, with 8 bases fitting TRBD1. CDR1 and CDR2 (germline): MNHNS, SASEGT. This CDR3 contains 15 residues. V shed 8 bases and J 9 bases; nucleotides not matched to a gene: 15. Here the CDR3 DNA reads TGTGCCAGCGGGGGGAGACAGGGGTCCGGGATCACCATATATTTT. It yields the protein CASGGRQGSGITIYF.

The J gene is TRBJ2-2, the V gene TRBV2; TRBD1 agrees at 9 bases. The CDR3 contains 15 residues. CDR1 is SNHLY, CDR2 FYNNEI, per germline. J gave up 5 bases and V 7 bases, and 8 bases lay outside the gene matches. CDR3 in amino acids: CASTDGQGKTGELFF. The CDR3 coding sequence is TGTGCCAGCACCGATGGACAGGGGAAGACCGGGGAGCTGTTTTTT.

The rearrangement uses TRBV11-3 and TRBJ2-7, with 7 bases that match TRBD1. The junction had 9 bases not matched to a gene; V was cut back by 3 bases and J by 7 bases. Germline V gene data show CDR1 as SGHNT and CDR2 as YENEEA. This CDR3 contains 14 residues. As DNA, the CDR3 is TGTGCCAGCAGCTTGGGACAGACCCTAGAGGAGCAGTACTTC. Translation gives CASSLGQTLEEQYF.

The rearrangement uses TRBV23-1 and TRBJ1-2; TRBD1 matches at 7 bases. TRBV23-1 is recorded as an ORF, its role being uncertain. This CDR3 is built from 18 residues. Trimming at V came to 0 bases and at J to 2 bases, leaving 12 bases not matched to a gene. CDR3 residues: CASSQSARKGGANYGYTF. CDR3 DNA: TGCGCCAGCAGTCAATCGGCGCGGAAAGGGGGCGCAAACTATGGCTACACCTTC.

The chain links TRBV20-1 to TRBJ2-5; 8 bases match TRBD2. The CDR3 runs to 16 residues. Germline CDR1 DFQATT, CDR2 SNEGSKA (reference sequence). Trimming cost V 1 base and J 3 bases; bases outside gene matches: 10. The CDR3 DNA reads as TGCAGTGCTAGAGCTTCCCGGGGAGCGGGGGAAGAGACCCAGTACTTC. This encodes CSARASRGAGEETQYF.

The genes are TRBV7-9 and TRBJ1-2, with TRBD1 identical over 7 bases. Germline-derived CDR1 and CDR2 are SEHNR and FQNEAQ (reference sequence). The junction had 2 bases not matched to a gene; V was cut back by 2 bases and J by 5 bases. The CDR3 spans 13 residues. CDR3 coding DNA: TGTGCCAGCAGCTTACCAGGGGGTTATGGCTACACCTTC. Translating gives CASSLPGGYGYTF.

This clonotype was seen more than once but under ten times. The CDR3 DNA sequence: TGCAGTGCCGGGACTTCCCCCACGAATACGCAGTATTTT. Its translation is CSAGTSPTNTQYF. The chain links TRBV20-1 to TRBJ2-3, with D maybe TRBD2 (6 bases). Trimming took off 6 bases at V and 7 bases at J, with 17 bases between the two ends. The V gene's germline CDR1 is DFQATT and CDR2 SNEGSKA (reference sequence). CDR3 length: 13 residues.

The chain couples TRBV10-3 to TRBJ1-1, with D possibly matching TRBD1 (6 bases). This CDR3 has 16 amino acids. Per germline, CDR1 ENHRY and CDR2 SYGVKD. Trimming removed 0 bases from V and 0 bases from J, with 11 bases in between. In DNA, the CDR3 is TGTGCCATCAGTGAGTCAGGGGGGGCCTTGAACACTGAAGCTTTCTTT. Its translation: CAISESGGALNTEAFF.

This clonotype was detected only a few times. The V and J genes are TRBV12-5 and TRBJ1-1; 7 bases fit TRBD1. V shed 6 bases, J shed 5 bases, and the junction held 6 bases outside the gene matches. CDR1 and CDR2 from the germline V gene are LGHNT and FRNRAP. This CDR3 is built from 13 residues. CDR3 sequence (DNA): TGTGCTAGTGGGATAACAGGGGAAACTGAAGCTTTCTTT. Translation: CASGITGETEAFF.